These T cell receptor beta chains were read from a single sample in a study of T-cell memory formation after mild COVID-19. TCRdb analysed the 5' RACE reads with MiXCR anew, one entry per CDR3 protein. The data contain roughly 130,000 distinct CDR3 sequences, roughly 6% of them singletons. Sequencing input: PBMCs or a T cell subset sorted from them (not recorded which). Receptors originate from an adult woman who had mild COVID-19 (a few samples of this study predate the infection). Cell type and time point are not known. Both conserved end residues are part of each CDR3. Each record gives: clone size, J gene, V gene, D gene, CDR3 protein, CDR3 DNA. The D gene is left open where the match is weak. Where a row states a size, it is once, few, many or the class of an expanded clone; other rows omit it.

few	TRBJ2-5	TRBV12-3/TRBV12-4	.	CASSTGVETQYF	TGTGCCAGCAGTACGGGGGTGGAGACCCAGTACTTC
medium-sized	TRBJ2-3	TRBV7-8	.	CASSFTDTQYF	TGTGCCAGCAGCTTCACAGATACGCAGTATTTT
many	TRBJ2-3	TRBV5-5	.	CAIRRGLDTDTQYF	TGTGCCATTCGGAGGGGGCTTGACACAGATACGCAGTATTTT
few	TRBJ1-6	TRBV5-1	.	CASSLASGTYSPLHF	TGCGCCAGCAGCTTGGCCTCAGGGACTTATTCACCCCTCCACTTT
.	TRBJ1-1	TRBV3-1	.	CASSQDWGEVSTEAFF	TGTGCCAGCAGCCAAGATTGGGGGGAAGTGAGCACTGAAGCTTTCTTT
.	TRBJ1-1	TRBV3-1	.	CASSQGGLSTEAFF	TGTGCCAGCAGCCAAGGCGGACTGAGCACTGAAGCTTTCTTT
many	TRBJ2-3	TRBV10-3	.	CAISEWGVSTDTQYF	TGTGCCATCAGTGAGTGGGGGGTCAGCACAGATACGCAGTATTTT
.	TRBJ2-6	TRBV23-1	.	CASSQGFSGANVLTF	TGCGCCAGCAGTCAAGGGTTCTCTGGGGCCAACGTCCTGACTTTC
few	TRBJ2-7	TRBV7-8	TRBD2	CASSLMDGRSREQYF	TGTGCCAGCAGCTTAATGGACGGGAGGTCTCGGGAGCAGTACTTC
many	TRBJ1-2	TRBV29-1	TRBD1	CSVRYRGLNGYTF	TGCAGCGTCCGGTACAGGGGGCTGAATGGCTACACCTTC
few	TRBJ1-1	TRBV10-3	.	CAISGSSRVGNTEAFF	TGTGCCATCAGTGGTTCGAGTCGGGTGGGGAACACTGAAGCTTTCTTT
.	TRBJ2-7	TRBV4-3	TRBD1	CASSQGPGQGVYEQYF	TGCGCCAGCAGCCAAGGCCCGGGACAGGGGGTTTACGAGCAGTACTTC
few	TRBJ2-5	TRBV2	.	CASRPGTPQETQYF	TGTGCCAGCAGGCCCGGGACACCCCAAGAGACCCAGTACTTC
many	TRBJ1-2	TRBV5-6	TRBD1	CASSRRLGQGLYGYTF	TGTGCCAGCAGCCGCAGACTCGGACAGGGACTCTATGGCTACACCTTC
.	TRBJ1-1	TRBV12-3/TRBV12-4	.	CASSFRKAEAFF	TGTGCCAGCAGTTTTAGGAAAGCTGAAGCTTTCTTT
few	TRBJ1-5	TRBV2	.	CASRDPGYSNQPQHF	TGTGCCAGCAGGGATCCGGGTTATAGCAATCAGCCCCAGCATTTT